A single sample gave rise to the 17 T cell receptor beta chains below, sequenced in a study of tumor-infiltrating lymphocytes in oesophageal squamous cell carcinoma. One entry per CDR3 protein, called by TCRdb with MiXCR from the PCR reads. The table records about 20,000 distinct CDR3 sequences, approximately 46% of them present only once. The specimen sequenced was normal esophageal tissue next to the tumor. The receptor source for this set is a female donor with esophageal squamous cell carcinoma.

Concerning this clonotype itself: The final CDR3 position lacks the conserved phenylalanine or tryptophan, pointing to a likely read error. The limits of the CDR3 on the DNA are not certain, so only TCRdb's listed CDR3 is given. V usage is TRBV4-1 and J usage is TRBJ2-1; TRBD1, the table's D call, was not compared with the DNA. The CDR3 totals 22 residues, both ends included. Germline values: CDR1 MGHRA, CDR2 YSYEKL. The CDR3 reads CASSQEIGGLERPPHYGYTFGS.

CDR3 protein: CASSVGLVNEQYF. The CDR3 coding sequence is TGTGCCAGCAGCGTGGGACTAGTTAATGAGCAGTACTTC. The chain joins TRBV7-6 to TRBJ2-1, with 8 nucleotides matching TRBD2. The DNA end favors TRBJ2-7, so the J call may be wrong. CDR3 length: 13 amino acids. Germline loops: CDR1 SGHVS, CDR2 FNYEAQ.

Concerning this clonotype: A much bigger clone sits one base away, suggesting this may be a read error. The rearrangement uses TRBV6-1 and TRBJ2-5, with D possibly being TRBD1 (5 bases). Trimming took 8 bases from V and 11 from J, leaving 24 bases between them. The CDR3 length is 14 residues. Germline V gives CDR1 MNHNS, CDR2 SASEGT. DNA of the CDR3: TGTGCCAGCCTGAGAGCCGTAGGACACAATGAGCAGTACTTC. This codes for CASLRAVGHNEQYF.

J is TRBJ1-1 and V is TRBV7-9, with D perhaps TRBD1 (6 bases). Trimming stripped 4 bases from V and 3 bases from J, with 18 bases between. CDR3 length: 16 residues. The germline CDR1 and CDR2 sequences are SEHNR and FQNEAQ (reference sequence). The CDR3 DNA reads as TGTGCCAGCAGCTCCTTCTCGGGGGGGCGGGACACTGAAGCTTTCTTT. It encodes CASSSFSGGRDTEAFF.

This clonotype was observed many times. CDR3 residues: CASALLAGGYNEQFF. The CDR3 DNA is TGTGCCAGCGCTCTGCTGGCGGGAGGGTACAATGAGCAGTTCTTC. The genes are TRBV2 and TRBJ2-1, with 9 bases aligning to TRBD2. Per the germline V gene, CDR1 is SNHLY and CDR2 is FYNNEI. CDR3 length: 15 residues. The J segment lost 4 bases and the V segment lost 8 bases, leaving 9 bases of the junction unmatched.

The chain couples TRBV20-1 to TRBJ2-3, with D perhaps matching TRBD2 (5 bases). V lost 6 bases, J lost 2 bases, and 15 bases lay in between. Germline values: CDR1 DFQATT, CDR2 SNEGSKA (reference sequence). The CDR3 extends over 14 amino acids. The CDR3 DNA follows: TGCAGTGCCCCAACTACGGGAATCACAGATACGCAGTATTTT. This translates into CSAPTTGITDTQYF.

J is TRBJ2-1 and V is TRBV7-3, with D unclear. TRBJ2-7 explains the end of the DNA better; the J call may be wrong. Germline V gives CDR1 SGHTA, CDR2 FQGTGA. The CDR3 sequence is 13 residues long. CDR3 sequence (DNA): TGTGCCAGCAGCTTAAATTATGGGAATGAGCAGTACTTC. Its translation: CASSLNYGNEQYF.

In this sample, this clonotype turned up a few times. The chain has TRBV12-3 or TRBV12-4 and TRBJ2-3; D assignment may be TRBD1 or TRBD2 (7 bases each). V was cut by 4 bases and J by 6 bases, with 26 bases left in between. The CDR3 has 18 residues. The CDR3 reads CASSSGGLGRGWGDTQYF. CDR3 DNA sequence: TGTGCCAGCAGTTCAGGGGGGCTGGGGCGGGGGTGGGGCGATACGCAGTATTTT.

V is TRBV7-6 and J is TRBJ2-1; D is uncertain. This CDR3 comprises 15 residues. The germline V gene has CDR1 SGHVS and CDR2 FNYEAQ. V was trimmed by 0 bases and J by 7 bases, leaving 13 bases between them. The CDR3, as DNA: TGTGCCAGCAGCTTAGCGCCAGGTAGCTATAATGAGCAGTTCTTC. The encoded protein is CASSLAPGSYNEQFF.

Remarks on this clonotype: A much larger clone lies a single base off, so this may be a read error. V gene TRBV19 combines with J gene TRBJ2-6; tentatively, D is TRBD1 (6 bases). Trimming left V 5 bases short and J 1 base short, with 12 bases between. This CDR3 spans 16 amino acids. Germline V gene sequence: CDR1 LNHDA, CDR2 SQIVND (reference sequence). The CDR3 spells CASSATGFSGANVLTF. DNA for the CDR3: TGTGCCAGTAGTGCCACAGGGTTTTCTGGGGCCAACGTCCTGACTTTC.

The rearrangement links TRBV7-6 to TRBJ2-5; D might be TRBD2 (6 bases). The J call could be wrong; TRBJ2-7 is a better fit for the DNA end. CDR1 SGHVS and CDR2 FNYEAQ come from the germline V gene. CDR3 length equals 14 residues. The CDR3 DNA sequence: TGTGCCAGCAGCTTTGGGGGGATCTCCTACGAGCAGTACTTC. Protein: CASSFGGISYEQYF.

V usage is TRBV10-3 and J usage is TRBJ2-3; D gene unclear. CDR3 length equals 15 residues. CDR1 is ENHRY, CDR2 SYGVKD, per germline. V was shortened by 0 bases and J by 6 bases, with 13 bases between the two germline ends. The CDR3 DNA reads as TGTGCCATCAGTGAGTCGGCTAGTTACGCGGATACGCAGTATTTT. Encoded protein: CAISESASYADTQYF.

In its sample, this clonotype was seen many times. The chain is built from TRBV11-3 and TRBJ2-3, with D possibly matching TRBD2 (6 bases). The CDR3 is made up of 14 amino acids. V was trimmed by 5 bases and J by 2 bases, leaving 11 bases between them. Per germline, CDR1 SGHNT and CDR2 YENEEA. The CDR3 sequence is CASSHRDFTDTQYF. In nucleotides, the CDR3 is TGTGCCAGCAGCCACCGGGACTTCACAGATACGCAGTATTTT.

This clonotype came up a few times. In DNA, the CDR3 is TGTGCCAGCAGTTACTCGCCCAATTATGAGCAGTTCTTC. Protein product: CASSYSPNYEQFF. The V and J genes are TRBV6-6 and TRBJ2-3; D is undetermined. Judging by the DNA end, TRBJ2-1 fits better; the J call may be wrong. The CDR3 runs 13 residues. CDR1 MNHNY and CDR2 SVGAGI come from the germline V gene (reference sequence).

The V and J genes are TRBV7-6 and TRBJ1-1; 9 nucleotides match TRBD1. V was pared by 5 bases and J by 6 bases, with 7 bases of the junction left unmatched. The V gene's germline CDR1 is SGHVS and CDR2 FNYEAQ. The CDR3 runs 14 residues. The CDR3 here is CASSGDRDSAEAFF. CDR3 coding DNA: TGTGCCAGCAGCGGGGACAGGGATAGCGCTGAAGCTTTCTTT. Using reference TRBV7-6 and TRBJ1-1 for the parts outside the CDR3, the full variable domain is GAGVSQSPRYKVTKRGQDVALRCDPISGHVSLYWYRQALGQGPEFLTYFNYEAQQDKSGLPNDRFSAERPEGSISTLTIQRTEQRDSAMYRCASSGDRDSAEAFFGQGTRLTVV.

V usage is TRBV7-8 and J usage is TRBJ2-1; 8 nucleotides match TRBD1. The DNA end is a closer match to TRBJ2-7, so the J assignment may be wrong. The CDR3 is made up of 13 amino acids. The germline CDR1 and CDR2 sequences are SGHVS and FQNEAQ. CDR3 amino acids: CASSWDRTYEQYF. DNA of the CDR3: TGTGCCAGCAGCTGGGACAGGACCTACGAGCAGTACTTC.

This rearrangement joins TRBV6-6 to TRBJ2-2; D call uncertain. The CDR3 consists of 13 residues. CDR1 is MNHNY and CDR2 is SVGAGI in the germline V gene (reference sequence). V was clipped by 4 bases and J by 7 bases, with 10 bases between them. CDR3 loop: CASSSGAHGELFF. Here the CDR3 DNA reads TGTGCCAGCAGTTCTGGTGCCCACGGGGAGCTGTTTTTT.